A selection of T cell receptor beta chains follows, all from one sample in a study of T cell changes during pregnancy in multiple sclerosis. Sequenced by immunoSEQ multiplex PCR; TCRdb stores in-frame clones only, minus some. The data contain about 3,500 clones, 80% to 90% of them singletons. Sequences were derived from CD8+ T cells from peripheral blood mononuclear cells, sampled in the first trimester of pregnancy. All receptors come from a female donor in good health, enrolled as a control in a pregnancy study. The CDR3 runs from the conserved cysteine through the conserved F or W. A D gene is named only where the DNA matches it firmly. Rows may omit the clone size; those that give it use once, few, many or a size class.

CDR3nt	CDR3aa	d_gene	j_gene	v_gene	abundance
TGTGCCAGCAGTTTCACCGCGACAGGGGTCTATGGCTACACCTTC	CASSFTATGVYGYTF	TRBD1	TRBJ1-2	TRBV6-5	.
TGTGCCTGGAGCTATCCCGACTTGAACACCGGGGAGCTGTTTTTT	CAWSYPDLNTGELFF	.	TRBJ2-2	TRBV30	.
TGTGCCAGCACCCAGACAGGGGGCGCCCAAGACACTGAAGCTTTCTTT	CASTQTGGAQDTEAFF	TRBD1	TRBJ1-1	TRBV27	.
TGTGCCAGCAGCATAGGACAGGCCTACGAGCAGTACTTC	CASSIGQAYEQYF	TRBD1	TRBJ2-7	TRBV2	.
TGCGCCAGCAGCCCTAGACAGGGCCTGACCTACGAGCAGTACTTC	CASSPRQGLTYEQYF	TRBD1	TRBJ2-7	TRBV5-1	.
TGTGCCAGCAGCGTGACAGGGGTCGAGCAGTACTTC	CASSVTGVEQYF	TRBD1	TRBJ2-7	TRBV5-5	.
TGTGCCAGCAGCCCTAGCGGACTCGGGACAGATACGCAGTATTTT	CASSPSGLGTDTQYF	TRBD2	TRBJ2-3	TRBV13	.
TGTGCAAGTCGCGTGAGAATGAGGTTCTATGGCTACACCTTC	CASRVRMRFYGYTF	.	TRBJ1-2	TRBV12-2	.
TGTGCCAGCAGCCCCGTACAGGCGCTCCAAGAGACCCAGTACTTC	CASSPVQALQETQYF	.	TRBJ2-5	TRBV6-6	.
TGTGCCAGCAGACGGAGGAGCGACACAGATACGCAGTATTTT	CASRRRSDTDTQYF	.	TRBJ2-3	TRBV27	.
TGCGCCAGCAGCCAAGAGCTATTCGTAGAAAATGAGCAGTTCTTC	CASSQELFVENEQFF	.	TRBJ2-1	TRBV4-3	.
TGTGCCAGCAGCCCGGGACTAGCGGAAGACACAGATACGCAGTATTTT	CASSPGLAEDTDTQYF	TRBD2	TRBJ2-3	TRBV5-6	.
TGCGCCAGCAGCGAGGACAGGGTATATTCACCCCTCCACTTT	CASSEDRVYSPLHF	TRBD1	TRBJ1-6	TRBV4-3	few
TGTGCCAGCAGCCAACCCACAGGGGGCGTCACCGGGGAGCTGTTTTTT	CASSQPTGGVTGELFF	TRBD1	TRBJ2-2	TRBV7-9	.
TGTGCCAGCAGTAAAACACAGGGGGCCTTGGATGGCTACACCTTC	CASSKTQGALDGYTF	TRBD1	TRBJ1-2	TRBV2	.
TGTGCCATCAGTGGAGGCAGTCTTGCAACTAATGAAAAACTGTTTTTT	CAISGGSLATNEKLFF	.	TRBJ1-4	TRBV10-3	.
TGTGCCAGCAGCCCCAATTACGAGCAGTACTTC	CASSPNYEQYF	.	TRBJ2-7	TRBV7-2	.
TGCGCCAGCAGCCAAGAGGCCGGGAACAATGGCAATGAGCAGTTCTTC	CASSQEAGNNGNEQFF	.	TRBJ2-1	TRBV4-1	once
TGTGCCAGCAGCTGGGGGCCCCTAGGAAGGGGCAATGAGCAGTTCTTC	CASSWGPLGRGNEQFF	.	TRBJ2-1	TRBV7-9	once
TGTGCCAGCAGACCTCCGAACCTGACTGGTTATGGCTACACCTTC	CASRPPNLTGYGYTF	.	TRBJ1-2	TRBV28	.
TGTGCCAGCAGCTCCAAGTCACGGGAGCCCTACGAGCAGTACTTC	CASSSKSREPYEQYF	.	TRBJ2-7	TRBV7-9	.
TGCGCCAGTCGACAGGGCCCGAACACTGAAGCTTTCTTT	CASRQGPNTEAFF	TRBD1	TRBJ1-1	TRBV4-1	.
TGTGCCAGCAGCTTGGATCGGGTCCGGCGTGTTGGCTACGAGCAGTACTTC	CASSLDRVRRVGYEQYF	.	TRBJ2-7	TRBV5-4	few
TGTGCCAGCAGCCGATCACAGGGGGCCGGCACTGAAGCTTTCTTT	CASSRSQGAGTEAFF	TRBD1	TRBJ1-1	TRBV14	.
TGTGCTAGTGCCAGGGCAGGGGGCGGGGGAGCTTTCTTT	CASARAGGGGAFF	TRBD1	TRBJ1-1	TRBV12-5	.
TGTGCCAGCAGCTTCGATGCAGCGGGAAACACCATATATTTT	CASSFDAAGNTIYF	.	TRBJ1-3	TRBV5-7	.
TGTGCCAGCAGCTCCGCACGGGGAGACATTCAGTACTTC	CASSSARGDIQYF	.	TRBJ2-4	TRBV7-9	.
TGTGCCAGTAGTATCTCTCGGGACAGGGATATCCAAGAGACCCAGTACTTC	CASSISRDRDIQETQYF	TRBD1	TRBJ2-5	TRBV19	.
TGTGCCAGCACAGAGGGGGACTATGCAGATACGCAGTATTTT	CASTEGDYADTQYF	.	TRBJ2-3	TRBV25-1	.
TGTGCCAGCAGCCGTGGGTGGGGAGAGGGTGAAGCTTTCTTT	CASSRGWGEGEAFF	.	TRBJ1-1	TRBV5-8	.
TGTGCCAGCAGTGACTCCCTAGCCACTGAGCAGTTCTTC	CASSDSLATEQFF	.	TRBJ2-1	TRBV6-4	.
TGTGCCAGCAGCTTGGACAGGGGACGCAATCAGCCCCAGCATTTT	CASSLDRGRNQPQHF	TRBD1	TRBJ1-5	TRBV5-6	.
TGCGCCAGCAGCTACCTAACAGGGAAGGGGAACACTGAAGCTTTCTTT	CASSYLTGKGNTEAFF	.	TRBJ1-1	TRBV5-1	few
TGTGCCTGGAGTACGCAGGTCAATCAGCCCCAGCATTTT	CAWSTQVNQPQHF	.	TRBJ1-5	TRBV30	.
TGTGCCAGTAGCCTAGCCCCGACAGGGGGATACGAGCAGTACTTC	CASSLAPTGGYEQYF	TRBD1	TRBJ2-7	TRBV19	.
TGTGCCAGCAGTTACCCAGGGGGTAATTCACCCCTCCACTTT	CASSYPGGNSPLHF	TRBD1	TRBJ1-6	TRBV28	.
TGTGCCAGCAGCCAACAAAGCGGGGGGATCGGCACAGATACGCAGTATTTT	CASSQQSGGIGTDTQYF	TRBD2	TRBJ2-3	TRBV4-2	.
TGTGCCAGCAGCTCCCAAGCTGGTCTCCCCGGGGAGCTGTTTTTT	CASSSQAGLPGELFF	.	TRBJ2-2	TRBV6-6	once
TGTGCCAGCAACTTACTAGCGGGAGCCACAGATACGCAGTATTTT	CASNLLAGATDTQYF	TRBD2	TRBJ2-3	TRBV6-5	.
TGTGCCAGCAGTGAACCCGGGAGAAGGTTCAATGAGCAGTTCTTC	CASSEPGRRFNEQFF	.	TRBJ2-1	TRBV6-1	.
TGTGCCATCGGAGGGACTAGCGGGAGGGTTGACACAGATACGCAGTATTTT	CAIGGTSGRVDTDTQYF	TRBD2	TRBJ2-3	TRBV15	.
TGTGCCAGCAGCTCCGGACTAGATGGCGTTACGCAGTATTTT	CASSSGLDGVTQYF	TRBD2	TRBJ2-3	TRBV5-4	.
TGTGCCAGCAGTTCAGATTCTGGGACCCAGTACTTC	CASSSDSGTQYF	.	TRBJ2-5	TRBV7-8	.
TGTGCCAGCAGGCCACAGGGGAGCGGGGAGCTGTTTTTT	CASRPQGSGELFF	TRBD1	TRBJ2-2	TRBV7-9	.
TGTGCCAGCAGCTGGGGAGGGGAGCAAGAGACCCAGTACTTC	CASSWGGEQETQYF	TRBD2	TRBJ2-5	TRBV9	.
TGTGCCAGCTCCAACGGGGGAAATGAGCAGTTCTTC	CASSNGGNEQFF	.	TRBJ2-1	TRBV5-6	.
TGTGCCAGCAGTTTTTGGACTAGCGGGAACACCGGGGAGCTGTTTTTT	CASSFWTSGNTGELFF	TRBD2	TRBJ2-2	TRBV6-5	.
TGTGCCAGCTCACCAAACACCTGGCCGGGCACTGAAGCTTTCTTT	CASSPNTWPGTEAFF	.	TRBJ1-1	TRBV18	.